These 12 T cell receptor beta chains were all obtained from the same sample, sequenced in a study of T cells after yellow fever vaccination. One entry per CDR3 protein results from TCRdb running MiXCR on the 5' RACE reads. Of around 310,000 distinct CDR3 sequences listed, roughly 4.3% were seen once; the top ten hold 15% to 20%. Sequenced here: PBMCs, sampled 15 days after the yellow fever booster vaccination. Source of these receptors: a man between 18 and 29 years old who received the YFV17D yellow fever vaccine.

The V and J genes are TRBV12-3 or TRBV12-4 and TRBJ1-5; 7 bases agree with TRBD1. V lost 5 bases, J lost 0 bases, and 19 bases stayed unmatched. This CDR3 spans 20 amino acids. Here the CDR3 reads CASSTIYGRDRDDSNQPQHF. The DNA for the CDR3 is TGTGCCAGCAGTACCATTTACGGCCGGGACAGAGATGATAGCAATCAGCCCCAGCATTTT.

The chain recombines TRBV5-1 with TRBJ2-7, with D maybe TRBD1 (6 bases). CDR1 and CDR2 from the germline V gene are SGHRS and YFSETQ. Trimming left V 4 bases short and J 4 bases short, with 18 bases between. The CDR3 extends over 15 amino acids. CDR3 protein: CASSVGQRGYYEQYF. CDR3 DNA sequence: TGCGCCAGCAGCGTCGGACAGAGGGGGTATTACGAGCAGTACTTC.

This clonotype was seen many times. The chain couples TRBV5-1 to TRBJ2-2; TRBD1 aligns across 7 bases. CDR1 is SGHRS, CDR2 YFSETQ, per germline. This CDR3 comprises 17 residues. The junction had 5 bases not matched to a gene; V was cut back by 0 bases and J by 0 bases. The CDR3 sequence: CASSLGSGTANTGELFF. The CDR3 DNA reads as TGCGCCAGCAGCTTGGGGTCGGGGACAGCGAACACCGGGGAGCTGTTTTTT.

In this sample, this clonotype turned up a few times. This sequence joins TRBV20-1 and TRBJ2-2; D unclear. Per the germline V gene, CDR1 is DFQATT and CDR2 is SNEGSKA (reference sequence). Trimming took 0 bases from V and 4 from J, leaving 9 bases between them. The CDR3 contains 14 residues. CDR3 nucleotides: TGCAGTGCTAGAGAAAGGTTCGGCACCGGGGAGCTGTTTTTT. Protein sequence: CSARERFGTGELFF.

This clonotype was recorded at least ten times. The gene calls are TRBV6-5 and TRBJ2-7, with TRBD1 matching over 9 bases. The CDR3 loop spans 14 amino acids. Losses at the gene ends were 5 bases for V and 5 bases for J; bases not matched to a gene: 7. In germline, CDR1 is MNHEY, CDR2 SVGAGI. The CDR3 region has the DNA TGTGCCAGCAGTCACTACAGGGGGCATGACGAGCAGTACGTC. Translated, it gives CASSHYRGHDEQYV.

The chain employs TRBV15 and TRBJ1-5, with a tentative D call TRBD1 (5 bases). The V end lost 7 bases, the J end lost 2 bases, and 18 bases lay between the germline ends. Germline V gene lookup returns CDR1 LNHNV and CDR2 YYDKDF (reference sequence). The CDR3 consists of 16 residues. CDR3 sequence reads: CATTAGTLRGNQPQHF. CDR3 nucleotides: TGTGCCACCACCGCCGGGACCCTCCGGGGCAATCAGCCCCAGCATTTT. The variable domain in full, completed from reference TRBV15 and TRBJ1-5, reads DAMVIQNPRYQVTQFGKPVTLSCSQTLNHNVMYWYQQKSSQAPKLLFHYYDKDFNNEADTPDNFQSRRPNTSFCFLDIRSPGLGDTAMYLCATTAGTLRGNQPQHFGDGTRLSIL.

This clonotype was seen repeatedly, ten times or more. The V gene is TRBV7-9, the J gene TRBJ2-5, with no clear D. CDR3 length: 13 residues. The germline gives CDR1 SEHNR, CDR2 FQNEAQ (reference sequence). V lost 3 bases and J lost 4, with 9 bases in between. The CDR3 sequence is CASSFPWGETQYF. The CDR3 nucleotides are TGTGCCAGCAGCTTCCCCTGGGGAGAGACCCAGTACTTC.

This rearrangement joins TRBV3-1 to TRBJ2-1; 8 bases map to TRBD2. From germline, CDR1 is LGHDT and CDR2 YNNKEL (reference sequence). V was clipped by 0 bases and J by 6 bases; unmatched bases: 7. The CDR3 is 16 residues long. CDR3 DNA: TGTGCCAGCAGCCAAGATGCGGGGGGTTTTGTCAATGAGCAGTTCTTC. It specifies CASSQDAGGFVNEQFF.

The chain carries TRBV6-6 and TRBJ2-1; D call uncertain. V shed 4 bases and J shed 2 bases, with 12 bases lying between them. This CDR3 contains 15 residues. Germline CDR1 reads MNHNY; CDR2 reads SVGAGI (reference sequence). CDR3 loop: CASSSGWVAYNEQFF. CDR3 DNA: TGTGCCAGCAGTTCGGGCTGGGTCGCCTACAATGAGCAGTTCTTC.

Many counts were recorded for this clonotype. Here the CDR3 DNA reads TGTGCCAGCAGTTTGACATGGGACACTGAAGCTTTCTTT. It yields the protein CASSLTWDTEAFF. The V and J genes are TRBV28 and TRBJ1-1; no firm D call. This CDR3 contains 13 residues. V was shortened by 3 bases and J by 3 bases, with 8 bases between the two germline ends. Germline V gene lookup returns CDR1 MDHEN and CDR2 SYDVKM.

The rearrangement links TRBV7-8 to TRBJ1-1; 9 positions agree with TRBD1. Trimming took 5 bases from V and 5 from J; bases not matched to a gene: 12. This CDR3 has 16 residues. Germline V gene sequence: CDR1 SGHVS, CDR2 FQNEAQ. Here the CDR3 reads CASSTRDRETGTEAFF. The CDR3, as DNA: TGTGCCAGCAGCACCAGGGACAGGGAAACGGGGACTGAAGCTTTCTTT.

This clonotype was picked up many times. The genes are TRBV6-6 and TRBJ1-3, with a tentative D call TRBD1 (5 bases). This CDR3 is built from 16 residues. CDR1 and CDR2 from the germline V gene are MNHNY and SVGAGI (reference sequence). Deletions cut 0 bases from V and 3 bases from J, with 12 bases between. The DNA of the CDR3 is TGTGCCAGCAGTTACTCGGGGGGAGTAGATGGAAACACCATATATTTT. Protein product: CASSYSGGVDGNTIYF.